The rows below give T cell receptor beta chains drawn from one sample of a study of blood T cell repertoires in COVID-19. Using immunoSEQ multiplex PCR, the repertoire was profiled, and TCRdb retains in-frame clones only, with some absent. The table records hundreds of thousands of clones, around 85% of them present only once. The sequencing input was peripheral blood. Receptors were obtained from a woman younger than 45 who had recovered from COVID-19. Each CDR3 is given with its conserved first and last residue. A D gene is named only where the DNA matches it firmly. Not every row has a clone size; where given, it reads once, few, many or a size class.

D gene | J gene | V gene | clone size | CDR3 DNA | CDR3 protein
NA | TRBJ1-3 | TRBV6-5 | NA | TGTGCCAGCAGGGGCTTCGGCTCTGGAAACACCATATATTTT | CASRGFGSGNTIYF
NA | TRBJ2-7 | TRBV5-6 | NA | TGTGCCAGCAGCTTGTCTACAGTCCTGACGGACTACGAGCAGTACTTC | CASSLSTVLTDYEQYF
TRBD1 | TRBJ2-2 | TRBV25-1 | NA | TGTGCCAGCAGTGAATATGAGGGGGCGCCCCGTTCCGGGGAGCTGTTTTTT | CASSEYEGAPRSGELFF
NA | TRBJ1-6 | TRBV3-1/TRBV3-2 | NA | TGTGCCAGCAGCCAAGAGTTTAGCTCCTATAATTCACCCCTCCACTTT | CASSQEFSSYNSPLHF
TRBD2 | TRBJ2-2 | TRBV2 | once | TGTGCCAGCAGCGGACTAGCGGGGGACCTCACCGGGGAGCTGTTTTTT | CASSGLAGDLTGELFF
TRBD1 | TRBJ2-5 | TRBV5-8 | NA | TGTGCCAGCAGAACCGGGACAGGGGGGTACCAAGAGACCCAGTACTTC | CASRTGTGGYQETQYF
NA | TRBJ2-1 | TRBV5-1 | NA | TGCGCCAGCAGCTTACTAGGAATGAGGGAGCAGTTCTTC | CASSLLGMREQFF
TRBD2 | TRBJ2-7 | TRBV7-2 | NA | TGTGCCAGCAGCTTAGCGTATAGCGGGAGGGCTTCGCAGTACTTC | CASSLAYSGRASQYF
NA | TRBJ1-6 | TRBV25-1 | NA | TGTGCCAGCAGTGAATTTGACAGTCCTAATTCACCCCTCCACTTT | CASSEFDSPNSPLHF
NA | TRBJ2-5 | TRBV5-6 | NA | TGTGCCAGCAGCCAGGAGGGGGAGACCCAGTACTTC | CASSQEGETQYF
NA | TRBJ2-4 | TRBV4-1 | NA | TGCGCCAGCAGCCCCGCAGTTGGGCCAATTTGGATTCAGTACTTC | CASSPAVGPIWIQYF
TRBD2 | TRBJ2-1 | TRBV15 | NA | TGTGCCACCAGCAGAGAGAGGCAGACTAGCGGGGGAATTTCCTACAATGAGCAGTTCTTC | CATSRERQTSGGISYNEQFF
NA | TRBJ1-5 | TRBV19 | NA | TGTGCCAGTAGTACAGGGGTTAATCAGCCCCAGCATTTT | CASSTGVNQPQHF
NA | TRBJ1-2 | TRBV18 | once | TGTGCCAGCTCACCTGGGCGCGGAGGGGGCTACACCTTC | CASSPGRGGGYTF
TRBD2 | TRBJ2-7 | TRBV4-3 | NA | TGCGCCAGCAGCCAGTCTTTAGCGGGACCTCTGGCCTACGAGCAGTACTTC | CASSQSLAGPLAYEQYF
NA | TRBJ2-5 | TRBV23-1 | NA | TGCGCCAGCAGTCAAATAGCGGCGGGCCCCGAGGAGACCCAGTACTTC | CASSQIAAGPEETQYF
NA | TRBJ1-1 | TRBV27 | NA | TGTGCCAGCAGTTTCGGCAGGGCCTCCATGACTGAAGCTTTCTTT | CASSFGRASMTEAFF
TRBD1 | TRBJ2-5 | TRBV11-2 | NA | TGTGCCAGCAGCCCTCGGACAGGGGCATTAGGCCAAGAGACCCAGTACTTC | CASSPRTGALGQETQYF
NA | TRBJ1-2 | TRBV28 | NA | TGTGCCAGCAGGATCAGGGTGGGCTATGGCTACACCTTC | CASRIRVGYGYTF
NA | TRBJ1-2 | TRBV4-1 | NA | TGCGCCAGCAGCCAAGTCGGCACAGACTATGGCTACACCTTC | CASSQVGTDYGYTF
NA | TRBJ2-7 | TRBV5-1 | NA | TGCGCCAGCAGCTCCACTTCCTACGAGCAGTACTTC | CASSSTSYEQYF
NA | TRBJ1-6 | TRBV11-2 | NA | TGTGCCAGCAGCCTAGACAGATATTCACCCCTCCACTTT | CASSLDRYSPLHF
NA | TRBJ1-5 | TRBV6-6 | NA | TGTGCCAGCAGTTACTCGGGCACAAGCAATCAGCCCCAGCATTTT | CASSYSGTSNQPQHF
NA | TRBJ1-1 | TRBV5-1 | NA | TGCGCCAGCAGCGAGGACAGCATGAACACTGAAGCTTTCTTT | CASSEDSMNTEAFF
TRBD2 | TRBJ2-7 | TRBV15 | NA | TGTGCCACCAGCAAGGGACTACCAGCCCGCTCCTACGAGCAGTACTTC | CATSKGLPARSYEQYF
TRBD2 | TRBJ2-5 | TRBV24-1 | once | TGTGCCACCAGTGATTTTGCGGCTAGCGGTTACCAAGAGACCCAGTACTTC | CATSDFAASGYQETQYF
TRBD2 | TRBJ2-3 | TRBV3-1/TRBV3-2 | NA | TGTGCCAGCAGCCCAGGGACTAGGGAAGGCACAGATACGCAGTATTTT | CASSPGTREGTDTQYF
NA | TRBJ2-1 | TRBV5-1 | NA | TGCGCCAGCAGCTTTTTTCCGGGGGGCATAAACAATGAGCAGTTCTTC | CASSFFPGGINNEQFF
NA | TRBJ2-1 | TRBV19 | NA | TGTGCCAGTAGTATCGGAGCGAATGAGCAGTTCTTC | CASSIGANEQFF
NA | TRBJ1-1 | TRBV27 | few | TGTGCCAGCAGTTATTCAGGGACTGAAGCTTTCTTT | CASSYSGTEAFF
NA | TRBJ1-1 | TRBV5-1 | NA | TGCGCCAGCAGCTTGGGTCGCCAGGGGAACACTGAAGCTTTCTTT | CASSLGRQGNTEAFF
NA | TRBJ1-3 | TRBV5-1 | NA | TGCGCCAGCAGGCTCGCGGGGGGAAACACCATATATTTT | CASRLAGGNTIYF
NA | TRBJ1-2 | TRBV6-6 | NA | TGTGCCAGCAGAATAGGACAGAACGGCGGCTATGGCTACACCTTC | CASRIGQNGGYGYTF
TRBD1 | TRBJ1-5 | TRBV15 | few | TGTGCCACCAGCAGAGATCCGACAGGGAATCAGCCCCAGCATTTT | CATSRDPTGNQPQHF
NA | TRBJ2-7 | TRBV27 | NA | TGTGCCAGCAGGGGCGGGAACCCGTACGAGCAGTACTTC | CASRGGNPYEQYF
NA | TRBJ1-1 | TRBV5-5 | NA | TGTGCCAGCAGCTTCGGGGGGATCACTGAAGCTTTCTTT | CASSFGGITEAFF
TRBD1 | TRBJ1-2 | TRBV11-2 | NA | TGTGCCAGCAGCTTAGGTGTCGGGACAGTGTATGGCTACACCTTC | CASSLGVGTVYGYTF
NA | TRBJ1-1 | TRBV4-1 | NA | TGCGCCAGCAGCCAAGAGGGGAGTAGAAACACTGAAGCTTTCTTT | CASSQEGSRNTEAFF
NA | TRBJ2-7 | TRBV7-9 | NA | TGTGCCAGCAGCTTAAAGTCCGGGGGCGAGCAGTACTTC | CASSLKSGGEQYF
TRBD2 | TRBJ2-2 | TRBV30 | few | TGTGCCTGGGGGGAGGGCGGGGAGCTGTTTTTT | CAWGEGGELFF
TRBD2 | TRBJ2-5 | TRBV28 | NA | TGTGCCAGCAGTTTATCAAGGGGACTAGCGTACCAAGAGACCCAGTACTTC | CASSLSRGLAYQETQYF
NA | TRBJ1-1 | TRBV14 | NA | TGTGCCAGCAGCAACAGCATGAACACTGAAGCTTTCTTT | CASSNSMNTEAFF
NA | TRBJ1-3 | TRBV4-2 | NA | TGTGCCAGCAGCCAAGAACGGCAGTGGTTTTTACCGGGTACCTCTGGAAACACCATATATTTT | CASSQERQWFLPGTSGNTIYF
NA | TRBJ2-3 | TRBV30 | NA | TGTGCCTGGAGTGCGGCAAGGGGGTGGGCAGATACGCAGTATTTT | CAWSAARGWADTQYF
TRBD1 | TRBJ2-5 | TRBV19 | NA | TGTGCCAGTAGGGACAGGGGGCGGGATGGGCAAGAGACCCAGTACTTC | CASRDRGRDGQETQYF
NA | TRBJ2-7 | TRBV7-2 | once | TGTGCCAGCAGCTTAGGCCTGACAGGTCCCCTACGAGTTTACGAGCAGTACTTC | CASSLGLTGPLRVYEQYF